This T cell receptor beta chain came from a study of Ad26.COV2.S vaccination and SARS-CoV-2 variants. Documented treatment: approximately 18 received Ad26.COV2.S at low or high dose, single or two shots; about five received placebo; per-sample allocation not given. Vaccine and placebo recipients were sampled on day 63 after the first injection. Data came from immunoSEQ multiplex PCR; TCRdb stores just in-frame clones and leaves some out. The sample shows about 370,000 clones, roughly nine tenths of them seen only once. Sample: peripheral blood, taken in a trial of Ad26.COV2.S vaccine versus placebo. This TCR derives from a person between 18 and 65 years old who received the Ad26.COV2.S COVID-19 vaccine or a placebo.

CDR3 coding DNA: TGTGCCAGCAGTCCGCGAGCTAGCGGGGGCGGGGAGACCCAGTACTTC. Its protein is CASSPRASGGGETQYF. The chain employs TRBV27 and TRBJ2-5; TRBD2 matches 10 bases. CDR1 and CDR2 (germline): MNHEY, SMNVEV (reference sequence). CDR3 length: 16 residues. With 5 bases clipped from V and 5 bases from J, the junction kept 11 bases outside the gene matches.